The next 7 T cell receptor beta chains were all read from a single sample in a study of shared clonotypes between healthy human individuals. Here immunoSEQ multiplex PCR was the method, and the copy in TCRdb shows in-frame clones only, minus some. The sample contains some 2,500,000 clones, 85% to 95% of which appear only once. Sequences were obtained from naive CD4+ T cells from PBMCs. Subset described: CD45RA+ positively selected. These receptors were collected from a man younger than 30 in good health. Some clones in this sample may be carry-over from other donors' samples.

This chain connects TRBV10-2 to TRBJ1-2, with no clear D. CDR3 length equals 14 residues. Germline CDR1 and CDR2: WSHSY and SAAADI. Trimming pared 6 bases from V and 3 bases from J, leaving 14 bases between. The CDR3, as DNA: TGCGCCAGCAGCATGACGGACGGATACTATGGCTACACCTTC. Protein sequence: CASSMTDGYYGYTF.

The chain uses TRBV6-1 and TRBJ2-3, with 11 bases lining up with TRBD2. Germline-derived CDR1 and CDR2 are MNHNS and SASEGT. V lost 7 bases and J lost 0; bases outside the gene matches: 0. The CDR3 covers 14 residues. In DNA, the CDR3 is TGTGCCAGCACTAGCGGGGGGAGCACAGATACGCAGTATTTT. Encoded protein: CASTSGGSTDTQYF.

The chain recombines TRBV30 with TRBJ2-1; D tentatively fits TRBD1 or TRBD2 (5 bases each). The CDR3 extends over 13 amino acids. V dropped 7 bases and J dropped 5 bases, with 15 bases sitting between them. Germline-derived CDR1 and CDR2 are GTSNPN and SVGIG (reference sequence). The CDR3 is CASSPGPNNEQFF. The CDR3 region has the DNA TGTGCCTCCTCTCCGGGACCTAACAATGAGCAGTTCTTC. Full variable domain (remainder filled in from reference TRBV30 and TRBJ2-1): SQTIHQWPATLVQPVGSPLSLECTVEGTSNPNLYWYRQAAGRGLQLLFYSVGIGQISSEVPQNLSASRPQDRQFILSSKKLLLSDSGFYLCASSPGPNNEQFFGPGTRLTVL.

The chain employs TRBV27 and TRBJ2-1, with D tentatively TRBD1 or TRBD2 (5 bases each). Germline values: CDR1 MNHEY, CDR2 SMNVEV (reference sequence). The CDR3 length is 16 residues. Deletions cut 1 base from V and 9 bases from J, with 19 bases between. The CDR3 DNA sequence: TGTGCCAGCAGTTTATTTGGGGGAGCGATTAATGGTGAGCAGTTCTTC. This sequence encodes CASSLFGGAINGEQFF.

Remarks on this clone: This specimen includes other DNA sequences encoding the same CDR3. The rearrangement uses TRBV29-1 and TRBJ1-1; no clear D. CDR1 and CDR2 (germline): SQVTM, ANQGSEA. V gave up 4 bases and J gave up 4 bases, with 7 bases separating them. The CDR3 totals 11 residues. Written as DNA, the CDR3 is TGCAGCGTTGCGAGGGCCACTGAAGCTTTCTTT. Encoded protein: CSVARATEAFF.

Worth noting for this clone: Other DNA variants within this sample encode the same CDR3. V usage is TRBV28 and J usage is TRBJ2-7, with 8 bases fitting TRBD2. The CDR3 is 14 residues long. The ends lost 6 bases at V and 2 bases at J; junction bases unmatched: 6. Germline loops: CDR1 MDHEN, CDR2 SYDVKM. The CDR3 reads CASSLIAGTYEQYF. The CDR3 DNA reads TGTGCCAGCAGCCTAATAGCGGGAACCTACGAGCAGTACTTC.

This clone showed up just a few times. The junction departs from the called germline gene at one end, perhaps through a read error. The chain's CDR3 is CASSQDELDFNRPQHF. DNA for the CDR3: TGCGCCAGCAGCCAAGATGAACTGGACTTCAATCGGCCCCAGCATTTT. The chain links TRBV4-1 to TRBJ1-5; unclear D gene. Looked up from germline, CDR1 is MGHRA and CDR2 is YSYEKL. CDR3 length equals 16 residues.